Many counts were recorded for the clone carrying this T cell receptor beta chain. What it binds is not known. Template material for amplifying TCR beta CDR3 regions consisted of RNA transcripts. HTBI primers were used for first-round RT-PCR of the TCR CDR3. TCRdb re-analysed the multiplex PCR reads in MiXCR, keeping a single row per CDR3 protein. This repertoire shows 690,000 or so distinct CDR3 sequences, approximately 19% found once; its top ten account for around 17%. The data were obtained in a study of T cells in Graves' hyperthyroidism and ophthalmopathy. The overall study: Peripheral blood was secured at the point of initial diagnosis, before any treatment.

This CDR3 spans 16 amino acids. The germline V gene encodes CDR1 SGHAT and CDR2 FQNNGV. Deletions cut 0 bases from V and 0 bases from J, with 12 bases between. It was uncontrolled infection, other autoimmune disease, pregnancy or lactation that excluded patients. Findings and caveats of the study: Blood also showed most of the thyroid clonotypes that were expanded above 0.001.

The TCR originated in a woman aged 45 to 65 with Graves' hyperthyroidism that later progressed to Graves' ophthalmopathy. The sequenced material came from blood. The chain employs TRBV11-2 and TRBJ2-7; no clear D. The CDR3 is CASSLDLALRSYEQYF. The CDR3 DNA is TGTGCCAGCAGCTTAGATCTTGCCCTCCGCTCCTACGAGCAGTACTTC.